Listed here is a single TCR beta chain. What this receptor recognizes is not known. No base quality information exists; no much larger clone differs at one position. This record belongs to a study of blood T cell repertoires in COVID-19 (dated by TCRdb to about 2020). Regarding the study in general: Samples from collaborators originated in the United States, Italy and Spain and spanned both the acute and convalescent phases of COVID-19. The material from the prospective study consisted of cDNA or gDNA derived from T cells, B-cell-depleted T cells, or PBMCs. Deeply sampled blood TCRbeta repertoires from subjects exposed to, actively infected with, or recovered from COVID-19 were included in the dataset. The repertoires were released in a freely available public database intended as a resource for research on the immune response to SARS-CoV-2. The samples were drawn from two sources: the first 160 participants of the ongoing ImmuneRACE study, and 1,254 subjects contributed by 6 global collaborators. Nearly every sample came with metadata listing a de-identified subject ID, COVID-19 status, age in years and sex. Where HLA class I and class II types were available, the types were taken from metadata supplied by the sample provider, not from assay-based typing.

Including cysteine and phenylalanine, the CDR3 has 15 amino acids. The entry retains the CDR3 DNA only, 45 bases that are in frame from base 1. V loses 5 bases of germline sequence and J loses 9 bases, and the interval between the two ends is 17 bases. Taken from the germline V gene, the CDR1 and CDR2 loops are SNHLY and FYNNEI. Whole blood was collected in K2EDTA tubes by collaborating institutions according to the institutions' own protocols. For TCRbeta analysis, collaborators shipped samples as frozen whole blood, isolated PBMCs, or DNA extracted from either of those sample types. The immunoSEQ Assay, a bias-controlled multiplex PCR, was used to amplify TCRbeta CDR3 regions from genomic DNA. Regarding the original processing steps: The number of nucleated cells in each sample was estimated by amplification of reference gene primers within the assay. Sequence reads were collapsed and filtered to measure the absolute abundance of every unique TCRbeta CDR3 rearrangement. Productive Simpson clonality was computed per sample as the square root of Simpson's diversity index over productive rearrangements. TCRdb re-hosts the immuneACCESS table, in-frame sequences only. Its copies lack some clones; in the studies checked, an unresolved V gene accounts for under half of them, and the cause for the rest is not known. D and trimming were read from the DNA, whereas the V and J calls and clone size are those reported in that table. The table for this sample lists about 190,000 clones; around 84% of them were counted only once. The top ten clonotypes cover roughly a fifth of the sample.

Study-level results and caveats: The quantity of clinical and demographic metadata differed by source and by participant and was supplied without curation.

This clonotype was obtained from a human donor in a cohort sampled during active COVID-19. Sequencing input: peripheral blood. The chain is assembled from TRBV2 and TRBJ1-6, with the D gene call left open. The nucleotide sequence is TGTGCCAGCAGTCCCGATTCGGGGAGGGTTTCACCCCTCCACTTT. Translated, it reads CASSPDSGRVSPLHF.